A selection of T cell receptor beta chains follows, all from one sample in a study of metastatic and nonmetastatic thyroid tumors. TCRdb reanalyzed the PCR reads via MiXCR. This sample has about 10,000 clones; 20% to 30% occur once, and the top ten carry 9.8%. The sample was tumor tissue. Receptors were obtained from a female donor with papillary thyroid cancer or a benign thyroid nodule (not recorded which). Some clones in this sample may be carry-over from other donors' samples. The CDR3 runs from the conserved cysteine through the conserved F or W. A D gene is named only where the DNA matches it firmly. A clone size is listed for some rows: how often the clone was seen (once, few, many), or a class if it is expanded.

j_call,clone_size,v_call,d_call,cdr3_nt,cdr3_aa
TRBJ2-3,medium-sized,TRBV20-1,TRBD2,TGCAGTGCAGGACTAGCGGGAGGAACAGATACGCAGTATTTT,CSAGLAGGTDTQYF
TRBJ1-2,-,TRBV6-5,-,TGTGCCAGCAGTTCCGACCCTAACTATGGCTACACCTTC,CASSSDPNYGYTF
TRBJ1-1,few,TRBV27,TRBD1,TGTGCCAGCAGTCTGACAGGGGGGGACACTGAAGCTTTCTTT,CASSLTGGDTEAFF
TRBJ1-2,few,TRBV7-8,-,TGTGCCAGCAGCTTAGGAGGCTATGGCTACACCTTC,CASSLGGYGYTF
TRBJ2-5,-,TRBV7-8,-,TGTGCCAGCAGCGAGGGACTGTTCCAAGAGACCCAGTACTTC,CASSEGLFQETQYF
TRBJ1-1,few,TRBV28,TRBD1,TGTGCCAGCAATTACAGGGGGAGTACTGAAGCTTTCTTT,CASNYRGSTEAFF
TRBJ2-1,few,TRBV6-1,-,TGTGCCAGTGATGCAGGCCGGCCGAACAATGAGCAGTTCTTC,CASDAGRPNNEQFF
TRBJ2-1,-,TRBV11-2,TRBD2,TGTGCCAGCAGCTTAGTTCCCGAACGTAGCGGGAGACTAGACAATGAGCAGTTCTTC,CASSLVPERSGRLDNEQFF
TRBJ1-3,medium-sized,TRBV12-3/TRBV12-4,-,TGTGCCAGCAGTTTTCGCCAAGGACCCTACACCATATATTTT,CASSFRQGPYTIYF
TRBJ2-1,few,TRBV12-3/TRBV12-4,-,TGTGCCAGCAGTTTCGTCGGGGAGCAGTTCTTC,CASSFVGEQFF
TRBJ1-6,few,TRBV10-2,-,TGCGCCAGCAGTGAAGGGGGTTCACCCCTCCACTTT,CASSEGGSPLHF
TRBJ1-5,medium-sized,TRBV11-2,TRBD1,TGTGCCAGCAGCCCCGGGACAGGGTTTCAGCCCCAGCATTTT,CASSPGTGFQPQHF
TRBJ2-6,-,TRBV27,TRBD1,TGTGCCAGCAGTTTATACCCCCCGACAGGGAAGCACTCCTCTGGGGCCAACGTCCTGACTTTC,CASSLYPPTGKHSSGANVLTF
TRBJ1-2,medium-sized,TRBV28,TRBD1,TGTGCCAGCACTATCGGGACAGGGTTTCCCTACGGCTACACCTTC,CASTIGTGFPYGYTF
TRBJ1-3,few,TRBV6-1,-,TGTGCCAGCAGGAGAGGGGTATCTGGAAACACCATATATTTT,CASRRGVSGNTIYF
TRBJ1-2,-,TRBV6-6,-,TGTGCCAGCAGTTACTCTCGGTGGGATGGCTACACCTTC,CASSYSRWDGYTF
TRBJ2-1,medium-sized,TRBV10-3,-,TGTGCCATCAGGGGGGCGCCCAATGAGCAGTTCTTC,CAIRGAPNEQFF
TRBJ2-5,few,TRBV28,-,TGTGCCAGCAGATCAGGGGAAGAGACCCAGTACTTC,CASRSGEETQYF
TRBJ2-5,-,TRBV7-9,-,TGTGCCAGCAGCTTACCGGGCATAAAAGAGACCCAGTACTTC,CASSLPGIKETQYF
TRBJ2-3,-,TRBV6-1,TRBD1,TGTGCCAGCGCCCGACAGGGGACAGATACGCAGTATTTT,CASARQGTDTQYF
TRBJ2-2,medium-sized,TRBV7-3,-,TGTGCCAGCAGCTTATCCGGGGGCAGAACCGGGGAGCTGTTTTTT,CASSLSGGRTGELFF
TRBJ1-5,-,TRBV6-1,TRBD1,TGTGCCAGCAGTGAAGCGGGACAGCAAAATCAGCCCCAGCATTTT,CASSEAGQQNQPQHF
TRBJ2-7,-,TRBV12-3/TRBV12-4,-,TGTGCCAGCAGTTTAGGCGGCGAGCAGTACTTC,CASSLGGEQYF